Below are 6 T cell receptor beta chains sequenced from a single sample in a study of cytomegalovirus exposure and HLA in healthy donors. The PCR made use of 60 Vbeta and 13 Jbeta primers. Method: immunoSEQ multiplex PCR; TCRdb's copy keeps in-frame clones and lacks some. The sample lists 200,000 to 250,000 clones; approximately 81% were seen once. The sequencing sample was made of PBMCs. The source of these receptors is a woman aged 55 to 70 in good health and CMV-seropositive.

The chain uses TRBV9 and TRBJ2-2; 8 bases line up with TRBD1. CDR1 and CDR2 from the germline V gene are SGDLS and YYNGEE. Trimming at V came to 1 base and at J to 4 bases, leaving 3 bases not matched to a gene. This CDR3 is built from 15 residues. The CDR3 reads CASSVWTGSTGELFF. The CDR3 nucleotides read TGTGCCAGCAGCGTATGGACAGGGAGCACCGGGGAGCTGTTTTTT.

The V gene is TRBV27, the J gene TRBJ2-2; no reliable D call. The CDR3 length is 18 residues. The germline V gene has CDR1 MNHEY and CDR2 SMNVEV (reference sequence). The V and J ends lost 5 bases and 0 bases respectively, with 19 bases between them. CDR3 nucleotide sequence: TGTGCCAGCAGTCCCCTTCGAGGTAGAAGATCGAACACCGGGGAGCTGTTTTTT. Amino acids: CASSPLRGRRSNTGELFF.

This chain connects TRBV6-5 to TRBJ1-6, with 7 bases identical to TRBD1. CDR1 is MNHEY, CDR2 SVGAGI, per germline. The CDR3 is 12 residues long. Trimming cost V 9 bases and J 14 bases; bases outside gene matches: 10. CDR3 bases: TGTGCCAGTGCTGGGACAGCTAGGTCCCTCCACTTT. Protein: CASAGTARSLHF.

This clone was counted only a few times. The gene calls are TRBV6-5 and TRBJ2-7; D is unresolved. Trimming stripped 5 bases from V and 1 base from J, with 9 bases between. CDR1 is MNHEY and CDR2 is SVGAGI in the germline V gene. The CDR3 has 13 residues. CDR3 bases: TGTGCCAGCAGTCCGACACCTTCCTACGAGCAGTACTTC. Protein: CASSPTPSYEQYF.

The chain employs TRBV5-1 and TRBJ2-1, with 10 positions matching TRBD2. The V gene end was trimmed by 1 base and the J gene end by 6 bases; junction bases not matched to a gene: 4. Germline CDR1 reads SGHRS; CDR2 reads YFSETQ. This CDR3 contains 15 residues. CDR3 in amino acids: CASSLRTSGGNEQFF. The CDR3 DNA is TGCGCCAGCAGCTTGAGGACTAGCGGAGGCAATGAGCAGTTCTTC. Using reference TRBV5-1 and TRBJ2-1 for the parts outside the CDR3, the full variable domain is KAGVTQTPRYLIKTRGQQVTLSCSPISGHRSVSWYQQTPGQGLQFLFEYFSETQRNKGNFPGRFSGRQFSNSRSEMNVSTLELGDSALYLCASSLRTSGGNEQFFGPGTRLTVL.

The CDR3 DNA follows: TGTGCCAGCAATTTTGGCCAGACCTACGAGCAGTACTTC. It codes for CASNFGQTYEQYF. The gene calls are TRBV2 and TRBJ2-7; D gene uncertain. CDR1 and CDR2 (germline): SNHLY, FYNNEI. CDR3 length equals 13 residues. V was cut by 7 bases and J by 2 bases, with 12 bases left in between.